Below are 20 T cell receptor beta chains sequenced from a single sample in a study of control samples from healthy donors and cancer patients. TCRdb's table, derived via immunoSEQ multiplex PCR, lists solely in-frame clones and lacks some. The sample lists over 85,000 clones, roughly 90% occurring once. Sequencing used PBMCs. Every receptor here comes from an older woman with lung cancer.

CDR3 nucleotides: TGTGCCAGCAGTTACAGGGACGGGCGTACTTATGGCTACACCTTC. Protein sequence: CASSYRDGRTYGYTF. This sequence joins TRBV6-2 or TRBV6-3 and TRBJ1-2; TRBD1 might be the D (5 bases). Per the germline V gene, CDR1 is MNHEY and CDR2 is SVGEGT. V shed 2 bases and J shed 5 bases, with 15 bases lying between them. The CDR3 loop spans 15 amino acids.

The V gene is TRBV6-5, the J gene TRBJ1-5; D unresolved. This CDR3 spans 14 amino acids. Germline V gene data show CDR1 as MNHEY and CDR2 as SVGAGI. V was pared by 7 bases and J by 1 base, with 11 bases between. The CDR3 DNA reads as TGTGCCAGCACTGCGCTAGGGAGCAATCAGCCCCAGCATTTT. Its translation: CASTALGSNQPQHF.

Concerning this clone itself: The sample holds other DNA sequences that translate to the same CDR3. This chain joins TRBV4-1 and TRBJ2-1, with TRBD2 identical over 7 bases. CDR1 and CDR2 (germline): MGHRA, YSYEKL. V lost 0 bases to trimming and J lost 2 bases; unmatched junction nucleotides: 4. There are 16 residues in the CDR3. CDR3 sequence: CASSQDPGGAYNEQFF. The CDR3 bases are TGCGCCAGCAGCCAAGATCCGGGGGGAGCCTACAATGAGCAGTTCTTC.

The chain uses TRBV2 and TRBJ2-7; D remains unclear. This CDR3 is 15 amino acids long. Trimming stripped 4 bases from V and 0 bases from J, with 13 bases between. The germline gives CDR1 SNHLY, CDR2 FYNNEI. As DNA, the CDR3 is TGTGCCAGCAGTGTCTCTGGGCAAAACTCCTACGAGCAGTACTTC. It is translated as CASSVSGQNSYEQYF.

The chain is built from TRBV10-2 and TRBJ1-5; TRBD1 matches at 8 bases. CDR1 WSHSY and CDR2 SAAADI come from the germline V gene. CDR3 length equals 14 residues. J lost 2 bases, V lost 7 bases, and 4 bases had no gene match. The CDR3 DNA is TGCGCCAGCAACGGACAGGGTGGCAATCAGCCCCAGCATTTT. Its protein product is CASNGQGGNQPQHF.

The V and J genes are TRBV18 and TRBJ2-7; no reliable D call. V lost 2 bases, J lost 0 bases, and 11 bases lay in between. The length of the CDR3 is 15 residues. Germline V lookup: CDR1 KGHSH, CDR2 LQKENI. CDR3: CASSPSSTGSYEQYF. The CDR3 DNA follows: TGTGCCAGCTCACCATCCTCGACTGGCTCCTACGAGCAGTACTTC.

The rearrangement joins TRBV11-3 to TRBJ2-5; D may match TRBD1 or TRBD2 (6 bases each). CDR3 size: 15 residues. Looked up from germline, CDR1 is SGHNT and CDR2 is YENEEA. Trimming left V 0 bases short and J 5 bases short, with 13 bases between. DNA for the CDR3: TGTGCCAGCAGCTTAGATCGGGGGCGCTGGGAGACCCAGTACTTC. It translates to CASSLDRGRWETQYF. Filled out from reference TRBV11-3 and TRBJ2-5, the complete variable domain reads EAGVVQSPRYKIIEKKQPVAFWCNPISGHNTLYWYLQNLGQGPELLIRYENEEAVDDSQLPKDRFSAERLKGVDSTLKIQPAELGDSAVYLCASSLDRGRWETQYFGPGTRLLVL.

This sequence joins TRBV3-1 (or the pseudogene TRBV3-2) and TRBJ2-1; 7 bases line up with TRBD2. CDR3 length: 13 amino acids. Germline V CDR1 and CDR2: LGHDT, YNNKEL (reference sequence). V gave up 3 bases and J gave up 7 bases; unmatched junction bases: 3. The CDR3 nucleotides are TGTGCCAGCAGCCACGGACTAGTTAATGAGCAGTTCTTC. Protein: CASSHGLVNEQFF.

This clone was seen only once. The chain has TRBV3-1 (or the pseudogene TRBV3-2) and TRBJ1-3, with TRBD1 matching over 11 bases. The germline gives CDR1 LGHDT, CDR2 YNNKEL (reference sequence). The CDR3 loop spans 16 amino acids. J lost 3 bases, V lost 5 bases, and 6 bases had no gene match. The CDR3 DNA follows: TGTGCCAGCAGCTTCTGGACAGGGGGCTATGGAAACACCATATATTTT. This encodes CASSFWTGGYGNTIYF.

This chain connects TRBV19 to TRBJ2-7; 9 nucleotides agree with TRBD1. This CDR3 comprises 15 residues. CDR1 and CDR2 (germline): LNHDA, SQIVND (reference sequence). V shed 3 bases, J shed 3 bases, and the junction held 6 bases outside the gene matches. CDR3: CASSIRTGVSYEQYF. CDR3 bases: TGTGCCAGTAGTATCCGGACAGGGGTAAGCTACGAGCAGTACTTC.

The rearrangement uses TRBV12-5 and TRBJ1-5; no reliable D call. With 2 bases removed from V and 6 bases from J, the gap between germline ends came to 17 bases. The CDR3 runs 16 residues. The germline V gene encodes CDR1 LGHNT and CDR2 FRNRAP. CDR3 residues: CASGLLHGFAGQPQHF. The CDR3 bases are TGTGCTAGTGGTTTGTTGCACGGCTTCGCGGGTCAGCCCCAGCATTTT.

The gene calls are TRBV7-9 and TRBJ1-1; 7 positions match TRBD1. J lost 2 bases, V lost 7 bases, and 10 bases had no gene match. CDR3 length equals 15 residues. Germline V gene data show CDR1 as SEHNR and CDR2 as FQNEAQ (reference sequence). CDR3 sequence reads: CASTRGTARNTEAFF. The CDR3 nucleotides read TGTGCCAGCACCCGGGGGACAGCGAGAAACACTGAAGCTTTCTTT.

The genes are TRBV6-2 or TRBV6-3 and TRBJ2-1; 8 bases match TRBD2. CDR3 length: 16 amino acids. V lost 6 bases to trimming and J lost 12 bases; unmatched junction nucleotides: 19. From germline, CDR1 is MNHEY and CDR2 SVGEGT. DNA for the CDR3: TGTGCCAGCAGCTCTATTACTAGCGGTCTAAATTGGGGGCAGTTCTTC. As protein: CASSSITSGLNWGQFF.

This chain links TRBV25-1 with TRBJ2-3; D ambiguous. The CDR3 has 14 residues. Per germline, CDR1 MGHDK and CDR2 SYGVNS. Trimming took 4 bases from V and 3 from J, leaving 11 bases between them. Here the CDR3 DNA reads TGTGCCAGCAGTGCCCCCCGGTGGACAGATACGCAGTATTTT. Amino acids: CASSAPRWTDTQYF.

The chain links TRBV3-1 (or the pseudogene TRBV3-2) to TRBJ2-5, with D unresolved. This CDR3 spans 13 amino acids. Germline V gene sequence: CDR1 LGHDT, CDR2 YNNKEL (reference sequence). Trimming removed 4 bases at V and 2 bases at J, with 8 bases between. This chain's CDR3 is CASSPPLQETQYF. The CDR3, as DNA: TGTGCCAGCAGCCCTCCCCTACAAGAGACCCAGTACTTC.

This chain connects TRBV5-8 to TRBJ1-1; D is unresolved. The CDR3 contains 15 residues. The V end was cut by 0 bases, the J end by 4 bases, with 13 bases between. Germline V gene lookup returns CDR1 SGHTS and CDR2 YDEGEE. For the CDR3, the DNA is TGTGCCAGCAGCTTGGCACTAGGGCCAGGCACTGAAGCTTTCTTT. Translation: CASSLALGPGTEAFF. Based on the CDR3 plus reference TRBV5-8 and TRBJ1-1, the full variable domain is EAGVTQSPTHLIKTRGQQATLRCSPISGHTSVYWYQQALGLGLQFLLWYDEGEERNRGNFPPRFSGRQFPNYSSELNVNALELEDSALYLCASSLALGPGTEAFFGQGTRLTVV.

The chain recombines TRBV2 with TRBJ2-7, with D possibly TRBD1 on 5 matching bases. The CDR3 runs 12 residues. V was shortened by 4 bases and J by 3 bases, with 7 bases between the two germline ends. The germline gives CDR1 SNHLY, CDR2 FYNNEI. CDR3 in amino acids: CASSARGYEQYF. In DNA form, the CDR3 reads TGTGCCAGCAGTGCTAGGGGCTACGAGCAGTACTTC.

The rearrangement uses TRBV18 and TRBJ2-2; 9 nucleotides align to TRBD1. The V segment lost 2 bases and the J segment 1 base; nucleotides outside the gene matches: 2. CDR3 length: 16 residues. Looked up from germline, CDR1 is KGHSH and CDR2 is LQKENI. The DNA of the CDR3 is TGTGCCAGCTCACCAATGGGACAGGGGAACACCGGGGAGCTGTTTTTT. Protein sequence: CASSPMGQGNTGELFF.

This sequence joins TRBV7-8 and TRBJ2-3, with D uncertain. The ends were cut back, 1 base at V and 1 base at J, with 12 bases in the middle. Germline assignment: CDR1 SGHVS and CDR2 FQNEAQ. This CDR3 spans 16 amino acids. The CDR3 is CASSLVPGQGTDTQYF. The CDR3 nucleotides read TGTGCCAGCAGCTTAGTGCCTGGGCAGGGCACAGATACGCAGTATTTT.

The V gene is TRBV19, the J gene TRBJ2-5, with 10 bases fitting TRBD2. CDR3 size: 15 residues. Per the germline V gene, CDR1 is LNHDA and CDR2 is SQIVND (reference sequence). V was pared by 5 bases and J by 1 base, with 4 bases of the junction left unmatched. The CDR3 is CASSPLAGAQETQYF. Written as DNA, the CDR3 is TGTGCCAGTAGTCCCCTAGCGGGAGCCCAAGAGACCCAGTACTTC.